The 17 T cell receptor beta chains below all came from one sample that was sequenced in a study of blood T cell repertoires in COVID-19. This table comes from immunoSEQ multiplex PCR, and its TCRdb copy is limited to in-frame clones, with some not included. Of approximately 200,000 clones detected, more than 75% appear once; the ten largest clones hold 18%. What was sequenced was peripheral blood. The receptor set was obtained from a person aged 70 to 85 with COVID-19, enrolled during active disease.

The gene calls are TRBV6-2 or TRBV6-3 and TRBJ1-6, with 9 bases matching TRBD1. The CDR3 is made up of 14 amino acids. With V trimmed by 5 bases and J by 10 bases, 6 bases remained unmatched. Per the germline V gene, CDR1 is MNHEY and CDR2 is SVGEGT. The CDR3 DNA is TGTGCCAGCAGTATACAGGGGGCTAGGTCACCCCTCCACTTT. This translates into CASSIQGARSPLHF.

The rearrangement links TRBV13 to TRBJ2-1; 7 nucleotides match TRBD2. From germline, CDR1 is PRHDT and CDR2 FYEKMQ (reference sequence). V was clipped by 5 bases and J by 2 bases; unmatched bases: 9. The CDR3 totals 16 residues. CDR3 in DNA: TGTGCCAGCAGCCAGACGACTAGCAACACCTACAATGAGCAGTTCTTC. Its protein product is CASSQTTSNTYNEQFF.

This clone occurred a few times. The genes are TRBV2 and TRBJ1-2, with a possible D match to TRBD1 (6 bases). Germline V gene lookup returns CDR1 SNHLY and CDR2 FYNNEI. Trimming stripped 4 bases from V and 6 bases from J, with 18 bases between. The CDR3 is 15 amino acids. The CDR3 loop is CASSATGQSLNGYTF. In DNA, the CDR3 is TGTGCCAGCAGTGCTACAGGACAGAGCTTAAATGGCTACACCTTC. The full variable domain, rest sourced from reference TRBV2 and TRBJ1-2, is EPEVTQTPSHQVTQMGQEVILRCVPISNHLYFYWYRQILGQKVEFLVSFYNNEISEKSEIFDDQFSVERPDGSNFTLKIRSTKLEDSAMYFCASSATGQSLNGYTFGSGTRLTVV.

CDR3 in DNA: TGTGCCAGCAGCCCCCGGCCGGGGAACACCGGGGAGCTGTTTTTT. Translation gives CASSPRPGNTGELFF. The J gene is TRBJ2-2, the V gene TRBV7-2, with no clear D. Germline values: CDR1 SGHTA, CDR2 FQGNSA. The CDR3 contains 15 residues. The ends were cut back, 5 bases at V and 1 base at J, with 11 bases in the middle.

This clone was detected once. The CDR3 coding sequence is TGTGCCAGCAGGAACGCGGGACAGGGTTTATTCGAGCAGTACTTC. This gives the protein CASRNAGQGLFEQYF. The chain joins TRBV28 to TRBJ2-7; 9 positions agree with TRBD1. The ends lost 6 bases at V and 6 bases at J; junction bases unmatched: 12. The CDR3 runs 15 residues. Germline V gives CDR1 MDHEN, CDR2 SYDVKM.

The rearrangement joins TRBV18 to TRBJ2-3, with a tentative D call TRBD2 (5 bases). Trimming removed 2 bases from V and 1 base from J, with 10 bases in between. Germline assignment: CDR1 KGHSH and CDR2 LQKENI. This CDR3 is 15 amino acids long. The CDR3 is CASSPRSRGTDTQYF. CDR3 DNA sequence: TGTGCCAGCTCACCAAGATCGCGGGGCACAGATACGCAGTATTTT.

This chain uses TRBV30 with TRBJ1-3; D gene uncertain. Germline V gene data show CDR1 as GTSNPN and CDR2 as SVGIG (reference sequence). This CDR3 region has 12 residues. Trimming pared 1 base from V and 5 bases from J, leaving 6 bases between. CDR3: CAWSGSRNTIYF. DNA for the CDR3: TGTGCCTGGAGTGGCAGTCGAAACACCATATATTTT.

This clone was detected a few times. The rearrangement uses TRBV5-4 and TRBJ1-4; D not resolved. The length of the CDR3 is 15 residues. Germline V gives CDR1 SGHNT, CDR2 YYREEE (reference sequence). The V and J ends lost 4 bases and 0 bases respectively, with 10 bases between them. The CDR3 loop is CASSIDRATNEKLFF. For the CDR3, the DNA is TGTGCCAGCAGCATCGACCGGGCAACTAATGAAAAACTGTTTTTT.

This clone occurred a few times. The chain has TRBV11-2 and TRBJ2-1, with 7 bases that match TRBD2. V lost 2 bases and J lost 8; bases outside the gene matches: 21. CDR3 size: 19 residues. The V gene's germline CDR1 is SGHAT and CDR2 FQNNGV. In DNA form, the CDR3 reads TGTGCCAGCAGCTTATCAGAAAATGCGGCGGGAGCGCTTTTCGATGAGCAGTTCTTC. It codes for CASSLSENAAGALFDEQFF.

The rearrangement joins TRBV2 to TRBJ2-5; D is possibly TRBD2 (5 bases). CDR3 length: 15 amino acids. Germline V gene data show CDR1 as SNHLY and CDR2 as FYNNEI. V was cut by 1 base and J by 6 bases, with 15 bases left in between. This CDR3 is CASSEVGVGRKTQYF. The DNA of the CDR3 is TGTGCCAGCAGTGAAGTTGGGGTAGGGAGAAAGACCCAGTACTTC.

The V and J genes are TRBV6-1 and TRBJ2-4, with D perhaps matching TRBD1 (5 bases). Looked up from germline, CDR1 is MNHNS and CDR2 is SASEGT. Deletions cut 2 bases from V and 8 bases from J, with 10 bases between. There are 13 residues in the CDR3. The CDR3 is CASSESGSHIQYF. In DNA form, the CDR3 reads TGTGCCAGCAGTGAATCAGGGTCGCACATTCAGTACTTC.

The chain couples TRBV27 to TRBJ1-6; TRBD1 matches at 7 bases. This CDR3 is 16 amino acids long. Losses at the gene ends were 1 base for V and 7 bases for J; bases not matched to a gene: 7. Per germline, CDR1 MNHEY and CDR2 SMNVEV (reference sequence). In DNA form, the CDR3 reads TGTGCCAGCAGTTTATTCAGGGACAGCGAAAATTCACCCCTCCACTTT. This encodes CASSLFRDSENSPLHF.

The rearrangement links TRBV6-5 to TRBJ2-2; 9 bases agree with TRBD1. Germline V gives CDR1 MNHEY, CDR2 SVGAGI. This CDR3 is 16 amino acids long. With V trimmed by 0 bases and J by 7 bases, 6 bases remained unmatched. CDR3 DNA: TGTGCCAGCAGTTACTCCTCCGGGACAGGGCGCGGGGAGCTGTTTTTT. This codes for CASSYSSGTGRGELFF.

The J gene is TRBJ2-7, the V gene TRBV5-1; TRBD1 is a possible D gene (5 bases). The length of the CDR3 is 12 residues. Germline V gene lookup returns CDR1 SGHRS and CDR2 YFSETQ. Trimming removed 4 bases at V and 5 bases at J, with 10 bases between. This CDR3 is CASSQGSHEQYF. CDR3 DNA sequence: TGCGCCAGCAGCCAGGGTTCACACGAGCAGTACTTC.

This chain uses TRBV5-1 with TRBJ2-1; 7 bases are a match to TRBD1. CDR1 is SGHRS and CDR2 is YFSETQ in the germline V gene. J lost 8 bases, V lost 0 bases, and 8 bases had no gene match. The CDR3 consists of 15 residues. The DNA of the CDR3 is TGCGCCAGCAGCTTGGGGTGGACAGGTCTCGATGAGCAGTTCTTC. Translated: CASSLGWTGLDEQFF.

The chain couples TRBV27 to TRBJ2-2; D uncertain. CDR1 is MNHEY and CDR2 is SMNVEV in the germline V gene (reference sequence). This CDR3 comprises 14 residues. Between the trimmed V and J ends, which lost 2 bases and 3 bases, there was a span of 7 bases. As DNA, the CDR3 is TGTGCCAGCAGTTTAGTTAGAGACACCGGGGAGCTGTTTTTT. Protein: CASSLVRDTGELFF.

The chain carries TRBV12-5 and TRBJ2-1, with D tentatively TRBD1 (6 bases). The V gene lost 3 bases and the J gene lost 8 bases, with 17 bases spanning the gap. The CDR3 sequence is 15 residues long. In germline, CDR1 is LGHNT, CDR2 FRNRAP. The DNA of the CDR3 is TGTGCTAGTGGTTTTGGGATGACAGGAGTCGATGAGCAGTTCTTC. Translation gives CASGFGMTGVDEQFF.